Presented here are 5 T cell receptor beta chains from one specimen sequenced in a study of CD8 T cells in ankylosing spondylitis. TCRdb re-analysed the 5' RACE reads in MiXCR, keeping a single row per CDR3 protein. This table holds hundreds of thousands of distinct CDR3 sequences, about 10% found once. These receptors' antigens are unknown. Findings and caveats of the study: Typical of ankylosing spondylitis blood, it appeared, was a TCR beta motif of fewer than ten highly homologous variants.

Sample: blood, either unsorted or a sorted T cell fraction (not recorded which). These receptor sequences come from a male donor with ankylosing spondylitis.

This rearrangement joins TRBV18 to TRBJ2-5; D may be TRBD2 (6 bases). Germline CDR1 is KGHSH and CDR2 is LQKENI. V was shortened by 3 bases and J by 2 bases, with 16 bases between the two germline ends. The CDR3 runs to 16 residues. CDR3 DNA: TGTGCCAGCTCACCCTTGGCGGCGGGGACTCAAGAGACCCAGTACTTC. The encoded protein is CASSPLAAGTQETQYF.

This clonotype was seen ten or more times. The J gene is TRBJ1-3, the V gene TRBV5-1; a possible D gene is TRBD1 (5 bases). The CDR3 contains 15 residues. The V gene lost 0 bases and the J gene lost 2 bases, with 9 bases spanning the gap. Germline CDR1 reads SGHRS; CDR2 reads YFSETQ. CDR3 in amino acids: CASSLDSGPGNTIYF. DNA of the CDR3: TGCGCCAGCAGCTTGGACTCAGGGCCTGGAAACACCATATATTTT.

Only a few counts were recorded for this clonotype. J is TRBJ2-1 and V is TRBV11-2, with D uncertain. The germline CDR1 and CDR2 sequences are SGHAT and FQNNGV. The CDR3 length is 15 residues. V lost 1 base to trimming and J lost 11 bases, with 18 bases between them. The CDR3 DNA reads TGTGCCAGCAGCTTAGTGTCGGGCCGCAGTTTAAAGCAGTTCTTC. Protein: CASSLVSGRSLKQFF.

The chain links TRBV4-3 to TRBJ1-2; 9 bases are shared with TRBD1. V lost 6 bases, J lost 7 bases, and 6 bases stayed unmatched. Germline V gene lookup returns CDR1 LGHNA and CDR2 YSLEER. There are 13 residues in the CDR3. The CDR3 spells CASSIETGGGYTF. CDR3 bases: TGCGCCAGCAGTATCGAGACAGGGGGTGGCTACACCTTC.

The rearrangement uses TRBV20-1 and TRBJ1-5; maybe TRBD1 (6 bases). Germline lookup yields CDR1 DFQATT and CDR2 SNEGSKA (reference sequence). The CDR3 is made up of 13 amino acids. The V end lost 4 bases, the J end lost 7 bases, and 14 bases lay between the germline ends. The CDR3 DNA sequence: TGCAGTGCTACTATCCAGGGGCGGCAGCCCCAGCATTTT. It is translated as CSATIQGRQPQHF.